This TCR beta chain was obtained from a study of blood T cell repertoires in COVID-19. V shed 1 base and J 0 bases; nucleotides not matched to a gene: 17. Per germline, CDR1 LGHNA and CDR2 YNFKEQ. CDR3 size: 22 residues. This clone was observed a few times. The protocol was immunoSEQ multiplex PCR, while the TCRdb copy is restricted to in-frame clones and leaves out a portion. Of about 29,000 clones listed, approximately 87% are singletons. V gene TRBV4-2 combines with J gene TRBJ2-6, with 8 bases fitting TRBD1. Sequenced material: peripheral blood. The receptor was derived from a human donor with active COVID-19. The donor label of this sample is uncertain. The CDR3 nucleotides are TGTGCCAGCAGCCAAGTTTACTCTCCAGGACAGGGATTTGACTCTGGGGCCAACGTCCTGACTTTC. Protein product: CASSQVYSPGQGFDSGANVLTF.